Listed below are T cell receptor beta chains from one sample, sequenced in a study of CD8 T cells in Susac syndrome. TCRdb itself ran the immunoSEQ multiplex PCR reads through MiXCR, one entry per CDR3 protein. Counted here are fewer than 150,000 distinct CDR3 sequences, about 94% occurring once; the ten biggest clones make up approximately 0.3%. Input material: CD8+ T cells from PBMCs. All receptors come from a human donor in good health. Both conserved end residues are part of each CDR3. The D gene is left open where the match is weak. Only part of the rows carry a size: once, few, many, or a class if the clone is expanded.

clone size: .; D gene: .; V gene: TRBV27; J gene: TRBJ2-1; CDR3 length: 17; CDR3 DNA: TGTGCCAGCAGTTTATCCCCGTGGCATCATCCCGACAATGAGCAGTTCTTC; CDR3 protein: CASSLSPWHHPDNEQFF
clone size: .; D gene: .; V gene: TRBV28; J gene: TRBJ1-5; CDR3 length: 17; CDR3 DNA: TGTGCCAGCAGTTTATCAGGGGTCCACCTTGACAATCAGCCCCAGCATTTT; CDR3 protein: CASSLSGVHLDNQPQHF
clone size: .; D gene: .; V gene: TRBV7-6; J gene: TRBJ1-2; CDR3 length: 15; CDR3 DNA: TGTGCCAGCAGCTCGAGGACCGGGACTAACTATGGCTACACCTTC; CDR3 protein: CASSSRTGTNYGYTF
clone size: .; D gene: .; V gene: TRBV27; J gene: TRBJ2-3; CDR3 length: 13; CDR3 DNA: TGTGCCAGCAGTTTGGACCTCACAGATACGCAGTATTTT; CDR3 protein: CASSLDLTDTQYF
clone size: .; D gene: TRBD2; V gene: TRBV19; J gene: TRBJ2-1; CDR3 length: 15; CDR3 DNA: TGTGCCAGTAGTATTGTGGCTAGCGGCTACAATGAGCAGTTCTTC; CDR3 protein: CASSIVASGYNEQFF
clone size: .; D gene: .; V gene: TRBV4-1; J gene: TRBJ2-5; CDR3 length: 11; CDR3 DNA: TGCGCCAGCAGCCAAGGGATGACCCAGTACTTC; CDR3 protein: CASSQGMTQYF
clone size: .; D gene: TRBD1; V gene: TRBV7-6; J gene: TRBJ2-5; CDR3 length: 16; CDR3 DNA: TGTGCCAGCAGCTTAGACGGCAGGGGGCTAGAAGAGACCCAGTACTTC; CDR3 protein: CASSLDGRGLEETQYF
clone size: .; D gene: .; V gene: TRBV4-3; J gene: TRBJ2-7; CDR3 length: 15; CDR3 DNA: TGCGCCAGCAGCCATGCTAGGACGGCTTCCTACGAGCAGTACTTC; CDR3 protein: CASSHARTASYEQYF
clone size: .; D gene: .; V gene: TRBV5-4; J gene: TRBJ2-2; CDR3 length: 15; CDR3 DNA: TGTGCCAGCAGCCCCGAGGGCCTAGGTACCGGGGAGCTGTTTTTT; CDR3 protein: CASSPEGLGTGELFF
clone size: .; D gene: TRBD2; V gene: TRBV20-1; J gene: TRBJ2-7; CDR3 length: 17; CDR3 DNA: TGCAGTGCTAGAGCCCTCTTAGTAGCGGGAGGGCCTCGGGAGCAGTACTTC; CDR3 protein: CSARALLVAGGPREQYF
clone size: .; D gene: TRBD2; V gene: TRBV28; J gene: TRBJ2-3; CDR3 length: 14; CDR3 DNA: TGTGCCAGCAGCTCCGGACTAGCGGGAGCCACGCAGTATTTT; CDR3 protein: CASSSGLAGATQYF
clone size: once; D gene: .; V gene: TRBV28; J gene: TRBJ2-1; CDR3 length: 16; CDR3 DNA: TGTGCCAGCAGTCTTAAACCCGGGACACCTAACAATGAGCAGTTCTTC; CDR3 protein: CASSLKPGTPNNEQFF
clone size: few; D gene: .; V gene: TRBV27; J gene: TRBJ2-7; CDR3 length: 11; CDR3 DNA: TGTGCCAGCAGGAGGGGCTACGAGCAGTACTTC; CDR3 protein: CASRRGYEQYF
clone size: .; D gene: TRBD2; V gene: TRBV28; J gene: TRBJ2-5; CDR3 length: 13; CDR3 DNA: TGTGCCAGCAGTTCCCGGGGACTAGCGACCCAGTACTTC; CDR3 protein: CASSSRGLATQYF
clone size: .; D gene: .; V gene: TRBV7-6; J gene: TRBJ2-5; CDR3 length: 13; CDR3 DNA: TGTGCCAGCAGCTTACCCTCCGGGGAGACCCAGTACTTC; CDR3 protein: CASSLPSGETQYF
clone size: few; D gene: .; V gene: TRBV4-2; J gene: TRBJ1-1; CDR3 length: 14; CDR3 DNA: TGTGCCAGCAGCCAGGGAGGGATGAACACTGAAGCTTTCTTT; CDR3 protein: CASSQGGMNTEAFF
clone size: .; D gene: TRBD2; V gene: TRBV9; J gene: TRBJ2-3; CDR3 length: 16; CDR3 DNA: TGTGCCAGCAGCCCGGCGGAGCGGGAGATGAGCGATACGCAGTATTTT; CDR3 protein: CASSPAEREMSDTQYF
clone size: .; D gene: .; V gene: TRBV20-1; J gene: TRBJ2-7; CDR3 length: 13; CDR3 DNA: TGCAGTGCTAGAGCCGGGTTCGACTACGAGCAGTACTTC; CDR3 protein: CSARAGFDYEQYF
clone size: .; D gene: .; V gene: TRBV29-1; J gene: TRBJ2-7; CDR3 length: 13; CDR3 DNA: TGCAGCGTTGGGAAAGGACAGTTATACGAGCAGTACTTC; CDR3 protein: CSVGKGQLYEQYF
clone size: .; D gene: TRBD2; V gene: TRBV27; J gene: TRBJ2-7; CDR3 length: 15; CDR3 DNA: TGTGCCAGCAGTTCCCCAGCGGGAGGTCCCTACGAGCAGTACTTC; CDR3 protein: CASSSPAGGPYEQYF
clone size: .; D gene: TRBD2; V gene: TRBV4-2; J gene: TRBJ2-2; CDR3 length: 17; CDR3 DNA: TGTGCCAGCAGCCAAATACTAGCGGGAGGCCCATACGGGGAGCTGTTTTTT; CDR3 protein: CASSQILAGGPYGELFF
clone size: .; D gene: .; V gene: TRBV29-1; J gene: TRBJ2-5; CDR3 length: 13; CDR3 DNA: TGCAGCGCCTATTTGGACGGCCACGAGACCCAGTACTTC; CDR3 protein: CSAYLDGHETQYF
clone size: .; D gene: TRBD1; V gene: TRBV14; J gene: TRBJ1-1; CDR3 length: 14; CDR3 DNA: TGTGCCAGCAATCAGGCAGGGGGGGCGACTGAAGCTTTCTTT; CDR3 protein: CASNQAGGATEAFF
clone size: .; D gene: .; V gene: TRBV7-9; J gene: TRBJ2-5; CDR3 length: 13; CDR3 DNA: TGTGCCAGCAGCTTAATGCGCGCGGAGACCCAGTACTTC; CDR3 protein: CASSLMRAETQYF
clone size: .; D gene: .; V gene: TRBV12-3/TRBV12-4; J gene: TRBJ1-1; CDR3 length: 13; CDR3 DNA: TGTGCCAGCAGTTTAAGTGAGAACACTGAAGCTTTCTTT; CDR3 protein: CASSLSENTEAFF
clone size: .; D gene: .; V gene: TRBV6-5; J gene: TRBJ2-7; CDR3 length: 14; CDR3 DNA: TGTGCCAGCAGTTCACTAGGGTCGGGAAACGAGCAGTACTTC; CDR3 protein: CASSSLGSGNEQYF
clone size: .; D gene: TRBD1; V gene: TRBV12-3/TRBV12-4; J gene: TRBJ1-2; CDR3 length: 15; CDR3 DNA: TGTGCCAGCAATCCGGGACAGGGGGCTTTGGAGGGCTACACCTTC; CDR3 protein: CASNPGQGALEGYTF
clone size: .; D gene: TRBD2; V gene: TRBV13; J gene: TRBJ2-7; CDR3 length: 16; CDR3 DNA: TGTGCCAGCAGCTCCATCCCCACGACTAGCGGGGGCGAGCAGTACTTC; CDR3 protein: CASSSIPTTSGGEQYF
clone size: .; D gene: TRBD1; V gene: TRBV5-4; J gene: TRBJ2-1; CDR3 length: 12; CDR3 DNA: TGTGCCAGCAGGGGCACAGGGGCTGAGCAGTTCTTC; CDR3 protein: CASRGTGAEQFF
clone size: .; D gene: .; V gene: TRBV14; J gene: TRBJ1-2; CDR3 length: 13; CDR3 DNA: TGTGCCAGCAGCCCCGGGTCGTACTATGGCTACACCTTC; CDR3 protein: CASSPGSYYGYTF
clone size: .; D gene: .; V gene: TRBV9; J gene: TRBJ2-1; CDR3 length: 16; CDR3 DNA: TGTGCCAGCAGCGTAGCTTCCAGGGTGGCCTACAATGAGCAGTTCTTC; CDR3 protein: CASSVASRVAYNEQFF
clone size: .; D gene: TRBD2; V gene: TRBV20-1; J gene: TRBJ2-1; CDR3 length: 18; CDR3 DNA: TGCAGTGCTAGAGATCAACCCTGGACTAGTTTGTCCTACAATGAGCAGTTCTTC; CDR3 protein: CSARDQPWTSLSYNEQFF
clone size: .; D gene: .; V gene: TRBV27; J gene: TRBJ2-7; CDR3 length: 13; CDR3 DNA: TGTGCCAGCAGTTTGCAGGTGGGCTACGAGCAGTACTTC; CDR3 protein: CASSLQVGYEQYF